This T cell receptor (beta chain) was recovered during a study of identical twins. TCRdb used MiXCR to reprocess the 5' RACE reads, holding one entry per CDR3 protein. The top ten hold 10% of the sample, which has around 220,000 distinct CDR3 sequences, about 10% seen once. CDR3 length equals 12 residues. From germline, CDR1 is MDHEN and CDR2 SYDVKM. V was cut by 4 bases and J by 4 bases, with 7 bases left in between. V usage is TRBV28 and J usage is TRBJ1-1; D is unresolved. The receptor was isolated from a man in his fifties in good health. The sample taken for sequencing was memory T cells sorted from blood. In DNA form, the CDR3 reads TGTGCCAGCAGTTCGGCAGCCACTGAAGCTTTCTTT. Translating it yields CASSSAATEAFF.